Each of the 32 T cell receptor beta chains below was sequenced from the same sample in a study of blood T cell repertoires in COVID-19. Sequencing was performed with immunoSEQ multiplex PCR; in TCRdb, only in-frame clones are kept and a portion is missing. This sample has 250,000 to 350,000 clones, with almost 90% found just once. The material sequenced was PBMCs or T cells enriched from blood (not recorded which). The receptor set was obtained from a young woman with acute COVID-19.

The rearrangement joins TRBV18 to TRBJ2-5; maybe TRBD2 (5 bases). CDR1 is KGHSH and CDR2 is LQKENI in the germline V gene. Trimming took off 3 bases at V and 2 bases at J, with 10 bases between the two ends. This CDR3 contains 14 residues. DNA of the CDR3: TGTGCCAGCTCACCCATAGCGAAACAAGAGACCCAGTACTTC. It specifies CASSPIAKQETQYF. Based on the CDR3 plus reference TRBV18 and TRBJ2-5, the full variable domain is NAGVMQNPRHLVRRRGQEARLRCSPMKGHSHVYWYRQLPEEGLKFMVYLQKENIIDESGMPKERFSAEFPKEGPSILRIQQVVRGDSAAYFCASSPIAKQETQYFGPGTRLLVL.

This chain joins TRBV28 and TRBJ2-4; 9 nucleotides agree with TRBD2. CDR3 length: 16 residues. V shed 7 bases and J 0 bases; nucleotides not matched to a gene: 7. CDR1 and CDR2 from the germline V gene are MDHEN and SYDVKM. The CDR3 loop reads CASTSGGMVAKNIQYF. The CDR3 bases are TGTGCCAGCACCAGCGGGGGGATGGTAGCCAAAAACATTCAGTACTTC.

The genes are TRBV27 and TRBJ2-6, with D perhaps TRBD1 (6 bases). This CDR3 has 18 amino acids. Germline loops: CDR1 MNHEY, CDR2 SMNVEV (reference sequence). The V gene lost 4 bases and the J gene lost 0 bases, with 16 bases spanning the gap. CDR3 sequence (DNA): TGTGCCAGCAGTTCAGGGGTGAGGGTAAGCTCTGGGGCCAACGTCCTGACTTTC. Protein: CASSSGVRVSSGANVLTF.

The rearrangement uses TRBV7-6 and TRBJ2-5, with 7 bases lining up with TRBD2. Germline lookup yields CDR1 SGHVS and CDR2 FNYEAQ. The CDR3 totals 18 residues. V was clipped by 1 base and J by 2 bases; unmatched bases: 13. CDR3 residues: CASSLGLSSGLLQETQYF. Here the CDR3 DNA reads TGTGCCAGCAGCTTAGGCCTATCTAGCGGACTACTTCAAGAGACCCAGTACTTC.

The gene calls are TRBV27 and TRBJ2-7; TRBD1 agrees at 9 bases. Germline V gene lookup returns CDR1 MNHEY and CDR2 SMNVEV (reference sequence). The CDR3 covers 17 residues. V was clipped by 6 bases and J by 5 bases; unmatched bases: 17. CDR3: CASSYTPPGTGLNEQYF. The CDR3 DNA reads as TGTGCCAGCAGCTATACACCCCCTGGGACAGGGCTCAACGAGCAGTACTTC.

Turning to this clone: An end of the junction differs from the germline gene, which may be a read error. The chain links TRBV14 to TRBJ1-2; the D is unclear. Germline-derived CDR1 and CDR2 are SGHDN and FVKESK. This CDR3 is 13 amino acids long. The CDR3 protein is CASSQERGLSPRF. The CDR3 bases are TGTGCCAGCAGCCAAGAGCGCGGGTTGTCCCCCCGCTTC.

The rearrangement uses TRBV6-5 and TRBJ1-1, with a possible D match to TRBD1 (6 bases). Between the trimmed V and J ends, which lost 5 bases and 2 bases, there was a span of 12 bases. CDR3 size: 14 residues. CDR1 and CDR2 from the germline V gene are MNHEY and SVGAGI. CDR3 sequence reads: CASSPRTANTEAFF. CDR3 DNA: TGTGCCAGCAGTCCCCGGACAGCCAACACTGAAGCTTTCTTT.

This chain connects TRBV27 to TRBJ1-1; D is possibly TRBD1 (6 bases). With 5 bases removed from V and 6 bases from J, the gap between germline ends came to 10 bases. This CDR3 comprises 12 residues. Germline CDR1 MNHEY, CDR2 SMNVEV (reference sequence). CDR3 protein: CASSITGSEAFF. Here the CDR3 DNA reads TGTGCCAGCAGTATTACAGGGTCTGAAGCTTTCTTT.

The J gene is TRBJ2-5, the V gene TRBV15; 9 bases are shared with TRBD1. Germline CDR1 reads LNHNV; CDR2 reads YYDKDF (reference sequence). This CDR3 has 17 amino acids. After removal of 5 bases from V and 3 bases from J, the junction contained 13 bases not matched to a gene. The CDR3 loop reads CATSHTSSGQGEETQYF. The CDR3 nucleotides read TGTGCCACCAGCCACACCTCATCGGGACAGGGAGAAGAGACCCAGTACTTC.

The chain employs TRBV7-2 and TRBJ1-2; 8 bases line up with TRBD1. CDR1 and CDR2 (germline): SGHTA, FQGNSA. This CDR3 has 17 residues. J was trimmed by 4 bases and V by 1 base; bases with no gene match: 11. The CDR3 bases are TGTGCCAGCAGCTTAGTTGGCAGGGGGCGCCGGGTCTATGGCTACACCTTC. Amino acid sequence: CASSLVGRGRRVYGYTF.

The chain combines TRBV3-1 (or the pseudogene TRBV3-2) with TRBJ2-5; perhaps TRBD2 as D (6 bases). The germline CDR1 and CDR2 sequences are LGHDT and YNNKEL (reference sequence). Trimming pared 0 bases from V and 0 bases from J, leaving 14 bases between. CDR3 length: 17 amino acids. The CDR3 region is CASSQDRVAEYQETQYF. CDR3 nucleotide sequence: TGTGCCAGCAGCCAAGATCGGGTAGCGGAGTACCAAGAGACCCAGTACTTC.

This rearrangement joins TRBV6-5 to TRBJ1-5; 9 bases map to TRBD1. The CDR3 has 15 amino acids. CDR1 is MNHEY, CDR2 SVGAGI, per germline. V lost 2 bases, J lost 3 bases, and 2 bases stayed unmatched. This CDR3 reads CASSYGDRDNQPQHF. As DNA, the CDR3 is TGTGCCAGCAGTTACGGGGACAGGGACAATCAGCCCCAGCATTTT.

The chain carries TRBV20-1 and TRBJ2-1; D is uncertain. The CDR3 sequence is 11 residues long. Germline V lookup: CDR1 DFQATT, CDR2 SNEGSKA (reference sequence). The V end was cut by 1 base, the J end by 14 bases, with 12 bases between. CDR3 in amino acids: CSARGLEHEFF. CDR3 sequence (DNA): TGCAGTGCTAGAGGGCTGGAGCACGAGTTCTTC.

This clone was found a few times. The rearrangement joins TRBV2 to TRBJ1-5; maybe TRBD1 (6 bases). The length of the CDR3 is 13 residues. With 8 bases removed from V and 4 bases from J, the gap between germline ends came to 12 bases. Germline values: CDR1 SNHLY, CDR2 FYNNEI. The CDR3 DNA follows: TGTGCCAGCGTAAGCCAGGGGAATCAGCCCCAGCATTTT. Its translation is CASVSQGNQPQHF.

J is TRBJ2-1 and V is TRBV4-2; 9 nucleotides line up with TRBD1. Losses at the gene ends were 3 bases for V and 8 bases for J; bases not matched to a gene: 11. CDR3 size: 16 residues. The germline V gene encodes CDR1 LGHNA and CDR2 YNFKEQ. CDR3 loop: CASSQRGGTGYDEQFF. CDR3 DNA: TGTGCCAGCAGCCAGAGGGGCGGGACAGGGTACGATGAGCAGTTCTTC.

The chain is built from TRBV9 and TRBJ2-1, with 12 nucleotides matching TRBD2. The CDR3 extends over 17 amino acids. V lost 0 bases and J lost 9; bases outside the gene matches: 10. The germline V gene has CDR1 SGDLS and CDR2 YYNGEE. In DNA form, the CDR3 reads TGTGCCAGCAGCGTAGTCAATCTAGCGGGAGGGGATGGTGAGCAGTTCTTC. Amino acid sequence: CASSVVNLAGGDGEQFF.

The count of this clone is one. The chain has TRBV20-1 and TRBJ2-7; tentative D call: TRBD1 (5 bases). Germline V lookup: CDR1 DFQATT, CDR2 SNEGSKA (reference sequence). Trimming cost V 3 bases and J 3 bases, with 12 bases left between them. The CDR3 consists of 13 residues. The CDR3 coding sequence is TGCAGTGCTAGTCGTCAGGGAAGCTACGAGCAGTACTTC. This gives the protein CSASRQGSYEQYF.

The rearrangement joins TRBV28 to TRBJ2-1; perhaps TRBD2 as D (5 bases). Germline V gene data show CDR1 as MDHEN and CDR2 as SYDVKM. This CDR3 spans 14 amino acids. Between the trimmed V and J ends, which lost 1 base and 6 bases, there was a span of 10 bases. Written as DNA, the CDR3 is TGTGCCAGCAGTTTATTGGCGGGTTCCAATGAGCAGTTCTTC. Translation: CASSLLAGSNEQFF.

The rearrangement links TRBV10-1 to TRBJ2-3; the D is unclear. Trimming took off 6 bases at V and 5 bases at J, with 12 bases between the two ends. Germline CDR1 WNHNN, CDR2 SYGVQD (reference sequence). The CDR3 totals 13 residues. The CDR3 DNA reads TGCGCCAGCAGCGGTCAGGTCGGAGATACGCAGTATTTT. Amino acids: CASSGQVGDTQYF.

The V and J genes are TRBV2 and TRBJ2-7, with D maybe TRBD1 (6 bases). CDR1 and CDR2 (germline): SNHLY, FYNNEI. The V end was cut by 7 bases, the J end by 4 bases, with 20 bases between. The CDR3 runs to 15 residues. CDR3 in DNA: TGTGCCAGCAAGGGACGAGGGGGACCGACGTACGAGCAGTACTTC. Protein sequence: CASKGRGGPTYEQYF.

The V call is TRBV4-1, the J call TRBJ2-5; D is uncertain. V lost 1 base and J lost 5, with 11 bases in between. CDR1 and CDR2 (germline): MGHRA, YSYEKL. There are 14 residues in the CDR3. CDR3 DNA sequence: TGCGCCAGCAGCCAAGGACCACGGCGGGAGACCCAGTACTTC. Encoded protein: CASSQGPRRETQYF.

This rearrangement joins TRBV3-1 (or the pseudogene TRBV3-2) to TRBJ1-1; D not resolved. V lost 1 base and J 4 bases, leaving 4 bases between the germline ends. The CDR3 is made up of 12 amino acids. Germline V CDR1 and CDR2: LGHDT, YNNKEL (reference sequence). This CDR3 reads CASSQVGTEAFF. CDR3 in DNA: TGTGCCAGCAGCCAAGTCGGCACTGAAGCTTTCTTT.

This clone was detected once. V usage is TRBV5-4 and J usage is TRBJ2-6, with 7 positions matching TRBD2. Losses at the gene ends were 4 bases for V and 1 base for J; bases not matched to a gene: 2. The CDR3 is 15 amino acids. Germline CDR1 reads SGHNT; CDR2 reads YYREEE (reference sequence). The CDR3 region has the DNA TGTGCCAGCAGCCCGGGGGGATCTGGGGCCAACGTCCTGACTTTC. The encoded protein is CASSPGGSGANVLTF.

This clone was picked up one time. The chain employs TRBV14 and TRBJ2-6, with no clear D. The CDR3 is 15 residues long. V was cut by 3 bases and J by 0 bases, with 6 bases left in between. Germline V gives CDR1 SGHDN, CDR2 FVKESK. The CDR3 sequence is CASSHEYSGANVLTF. CDR3 nucleotide sequence: TGTGCCAGCAGCCATGAGTACTCTGGGGCCAACGTCCTGACTTTC.

CDR3 in DNA: TGTGCCTGGAGTGCCACAGGGTTAGAGACCCAGTACTTC. Protein: CAWSATGLETQYF. The chain uses TRBV30 and TRBJ2-5; the D gene is possibly TRBD1 (6 bases). Germline lookup yields CDR1 GTSNPN and CDR2 SVGIG (reference sequence). V shed 1 base and J shed 4 bases, with 10 bases lying between them. The CDR3 runs to 13 residues.

This clone was recorded only once. This chain uses TRBV28 with TRBJ1-5, with 7 bases lining up with TRBD1. This CDR3 has 13 amino acids. V lost 6 bases, J lost 7 bases, and 6 bases stayed unmatched. Germline-derived CDR1 and CDR2 are MDHEN and SYDVKM. CDR3 DNA: TGTGCCAGCAGATCTACAGGGGACCAGCCCCAGCATTTT. Protein: CASRSTGDQPQHF. The variable domain in full, with the rest retrieved from reference TRBV28 and TRBJ1-5, is DVKVTQSSRYLVKRTGEKVFLECVQDMDHENMFWYRQDPGLGLRLIYFSYDVKMKEKGDIPEGYSVSREKKERFSLILESASTNQTSMYLCASRSTGDQPQHFGDGTRLSIL.

J is TRBJ1-4 and V is TRBV19, with D uncertain. The CDR3 loop spans 15 amino acids. In germline, CDR1 is LNHDA, CDR2 SQIVND (reference sequence). Trimming took 6 bases from V and 0 from J, leaving 11 bases between them. In DNA, the CDR3 is TGTGCCAGTAGCGCCTCGGGTTCAACTAATGAAAAACTGTTTTTT. Protein sequence: CASSASGSTNEKLFF.

The gene calls are TRBV27 and TRBJ2-1; TRBD2 matches 14 bases. This CDR3 is 15 amino acids long. CDR1 MNHEY and CDR2 SMNVEV come from the germline V gene (reference sequence). J was trimmed by 10 bases and V by 5 bases; bases with no gene match: 7. The CDR3 is CASSRGLAGGNEQFF. The DNA for the CDR3 is TGTGCCAGCAGTAGAGGACTAGCGGGAGGAAACGAGCAGTTCTTC.

V and J are TRBV11-2 and TRBJ2-1; 8 nucleotides match TRBD2. CDR1 and CDR2 from the germline V gene are SGHAT and FQNNGV. This CDR3 has 16 residues. V shed 1 base, J shed 5 bases, and the junction held 7 bases outside the gene matches. Here the CDR3 DNA reads TGTGCCAGCAGCTTAGTCGGGGGGGACCTGAACAATGAGCAGTTCTTC. Its translation: CASSLVGGDLNNEQFF.

The chain links TRBV6-5 to TRBJ2-3; D gene ambiguous. The V and J ends lost 7 bases and 3 bases respectively, with 11 bases between them. Germline values: CDR1 MNHEY, CDR2 SVGAGI. The length of the CDR3 is 13 residues. Written as DNA, the CDR3 is TGTGCCAGCAAGAAGGTAGCTACAGATACGCAGTATTTT. It yields the protein CASKKVATDTQYF.

This rearrangement joins TRBV6-2 or TRBV6-3 to TRBJ2-7; 14 bases align to TRBD2. Trimming cost V 5 bases and J 4 bases; bases outside gene matches: 7. CDR1 is MNHEY, CDR2 SVGEGT, per germline. The CDR3 contains 16 residues. The CDR3: CASSMLGTSGRYEQYF. The CDR3 nucleotides read TGTGCCAGCAGTATGCTCGGGACTAGCGGGAGATACGAGCAGTACTTC.

The chain uses TRBV6-5 and TRBJ1-1, with 7 bases that match TRBD1. CDR1 MNHEY and CDR2 SVGAGI come from the germline V gene. The CDR3 has 15 amino acids. V dropped 6 bases and J dropped 2; count of bases not matched to a gene: 9. The CDR3 protein is CASRAGGEGNTEAFF. CDR3 DNA: TGTGCCAGCAGAGCAGGGGGAGAAGGAAACACTGAAGCTTTCTTT.